Below, 22 T cell receptor beta chains from the same sample are listed, as sequenced in a study of cytomegalovirus exposure and HLA in healthy donors. The PCR was carried out with 60 Vbeta primers and 13 Jbeta primers. The data were produced by immunoSEQ multiplex PCR, yet TCRdb's version contains in-frame clones alone and is incomplete. The sample records around 130,000 clones, roughly 80% being singletons. The sequenced sample consisted of PBMCs. The receptors stem from a woman aged 35 to 49 in good health and CMV-seronegative.

This chain links TRBV7-9 with TRBJ2-5; D remains unclear. Germline CDR1 reads SEHNR; CDR2 reads FQNEAQ (reference sequence). Trimming shortened V by 0 bases and J by 3 bases, and 11 bases separated the two germline ends. The length of the CDR3 is 15 residues. In DNA, the CDR3 is TGTGCCAGCAGCTTAGCGGAGCTAGTAAAAGAGACCCAGTACTTC. It is translated as CASSLAELVKETQYF.

This chain uses TRBV4-1 with TRBJ1-1; 11 nucleotides match TRBD1. J lost 1 base, V lost 3 bases, and 4 bases had no gene match. The CDR3 is made up of 16 amino acids. Germline V gene sequence: CDR1 MGHRA, CDR2 YSYEKL. CDR3 residues: CASSHGTGGRNTEAFF. The DNA for the CDR3 is TGCGCCAGCAGCCACGGGACAGGGGGACGGAACACTGAAGCTTTCTTT.

This sequence joins TRBV11-2 and TRBJ1-1, with D maybe TRBD1 (5 bases). This CDR3 has 14 residues. Germline V gene lookup returns CDR1 SGHAT and CDR2 FQNNGV. The ends were cut back, 4 bases at V and 2 bases at J, with 11 bases in the middle. CDR3 protein: CASSSEQENTEAFF. The CDR3 DNA reads TGTGCCAGCAGCTCCGAACAGGAAAACACTGAAGCTTTCTTT.

J is TRBJ2-1 and V is TRBV7-6; 13 bases fit TRBD2. The CDR3 totals 17 residues. V lost 1 base, J lost 8 bases, and 8 bases stayed unmatched. CDR1 is SGHVS and CDR2 is FNYEAQ in the germline V gene. In nucleotides, the CDR3 is TGTGCCAGCAGCTTAGTAGGGACTAGCGGGGCGGGGGATGAGCAGTTCTTC. It encodes CASSLVGTSGAGDEQFF.

This clone was found once. CDR3 region: CASGDRGLTNYGYTF. CDR3 coding DNA: TGTGCCAGCGGGGACAGGGGGCTTACTAACTATGGCTACACCTTC. The chain combines TRBV6-1 with TRBJ1-2, with 12 bases aligning to TRBD1. The CDR3 runs to 15 residues. Germline CDR1 and CDR2: MNHNS and SASEGT. Trimming cost V 8 bases and J 0 bases; bases outside gene matches: 4.

Remarks on this clone: This same CDR3 is encoded by further DNA sequences in the sample. V usage is TRBV6-1 and J usage is TRBJ2-3, with 8 positions matching TRBD2. V gave up 0 bases and J gave up 0 bases; unmatched junction bases: 5. This CDR3 region has 17 residues. Germline V lookup: CDR1 MNHNS, CDR2 SASEGT. CDR3 DNA: TGTGCCAGCAGTGAAGCGCTTGCGGGAGGTAGCACAGATACGCAGTATTTT. This codes for CASSEALAGGSTDTQYF.

The chain recombines TRBV7-9 with TRBJ2-6; TRBD1 agrees at 8 bases. Per germline, CDR1 SEHNR and CDR2 FQNEAQ (reference sequence). There are 18 residues in the CDR3. Losses at the gene ends were 2 bases for V and 0 bases for J; bases not matched to a gene: 6. The CDR3 reads CASSLKGQEPSGANVLTF. The DNA for the CDR3 is TGTGCCAGCAGCTTAAAGGGACAGGAACCCTCTGGGGCCAACGTCCTGACTTTC.

This sequence joins TRBV6-4 and TRBJ1-5; D ambiguous. Germline lookup yields CDR1 MRHNA and CDR2 SNTAGT. With 8 bases removed from V and 7 bases from J, the gap between germline ends came to 12 bases. CDR3 size: 12 residues. CDR3 nucleotide sequence: TGTGCCAGCCTGCGGGGAGACCAGCCCCAGCATTTT. The encoded protein is CASLRGDQPQHF.

This sequence joins TRBV2 and TRBJ2-7, with 9 bases lining up with TRBD1. Germline assignment: CDR1 SNHLY and CDR2 FYNNEI. Germline trimming cut 7 bases from V and 4 bases from J; bases unmatched to any gene: 2. The length of the CDR3 is 12 residues. The CDR3 region is CASTQGAYEQYF. The CDR3 DNA reads as TGTGCCAGCACACAGGGGGCGTACGAGCAGTACTTC.

This chain uses TRBV15 with TRBJ1-5; the D is unclear. Germline V gives CDR1 LNHNV, CDR2 YYDKDF (reference sequence). The CDR3 consists of 16 residues. V lost 4 bases, J lost 1 base, and 14 bases lay in between. DNA for the CDR3: TGTGCCACCAGCACCCAGTCGGGGTGGAGCAATCAGCCCCAGCATTTT. Translating gives CATSTQSGWSNQPQHF.

The chain joins TRBV19 to TRBJ1-4; D is perhaps TRBD1 (6 bases). The germline CDR1 and CDR2 sequences are LNHDA and SQIVND (reference sequence). The CDR3 is 15 amino acids. V was shortened by 0 bases and J by 5 bases, with 10 bases between the two germline ends. This chain's CDR3 is CASSIDRGINEKLFF. In nucleotides, the CDR3 is TGTGCCAGTAGTATAGACAGGGGTATCAATGAAAAACTGTTTTTT.

The chain joins TRBV29-1 to TRBJ1-2; 7 bases are shared with TRBD1. The germline gives CDR1 SQVTM, CDR2 ANQGSEA. The CDR3 loop spans 12 amino acids. V lost 5 bases to trimming and J lost 6 bases; unmatched junction nucleotides: 6. CDR3 amino acids: CSVNDRAHGYTF. In DNA form, the CDR3 reads TGCAGCGTTAACGACAGGGCCCATGGCTACACCTTC.

The chain is built from TRBV7-2 and TRBJ1-1, with 9 bases lining up with TRBD1. Trimming cost V 5 bases and J 1 base; bases outside gene matches: 2. Germline CDR1 is SGHTA and CDR2 is FQGNSA. The CDR3 contains 14 residues. The CDR3 loop is CASSPTGGNTEAFF. CDR3 nucleotides: TGTGCCAGCAGCCCGACAGGGGGGAACACTGAAGCTTTCTTT.

J is TRBJ1-1 and V is TRBV11-3; D remains unclear. V lost 5 bases and J lost 1, with 8 bases in between. The CDR3 is 13 residues long. The germline CDR1 and CDR2 sequences are SGHNT and YENEEA. CDR3 loop: CASSPGGNTEAFF. In DNA form, the CDR3 reads TGTGCCAGCAGCCCCGGAGGGAACACTGAAGCTTTCTTT.

The V gene is TRBV4-2, the J gene TRBJ2-2; D might be TRBD2 (7 bases). The CDR3 totals 16 residues. Germline-derived CDR1 and CDR2 are LGHNA and YNFKEQ. V lost 4 bases, J lost 7 bases, and 19 bases lay in between. Here the CDR3 reads CASSREGGGRVGELFF. The CDR3 DNA sequence: TGTGCCAGCAGCCGGGAGGGGGGCGGGCGGGTCGGGGAGCTGTTTTTT.

This chain joins TRBV5-1 and TRBJ1-1, with 7 nucleotides matching TRBD1. V lost 2 bases, J lost 0 bases, and 7 bases stayed unmatched. The CDR3 length is 16 residues. Germline CDR1 and CDR2: SGHRS and YFSETQ. CDR3 bases: TGCGCCAGCAGCTTCACGGGGGACAGAATGAACACTGAAGCTTTCTTT. Its protein is CASSFTGDRMNTEAFF.

The J gene is TRBJ2-1, the V gene TRBV10-3; the match to TRBD1 covers 9 bases. V shed 2 bases and J 6 bases; nucleotides not matched to a gene: 8. From germline, CDR1 is ENHRY and CDR2 SYGVKD. This CDR3 has 16 amino acids. DNA of the CDR3: TGTGCCATCAGTGAGGAAGACAGGGGGGTTCGCAATGAGCAGTTCTTC. It codes for CAISEEDRGVRNEQFF.

Here the CDR3 reads CASGLYGGRTDTQYF. CDR3 DNA: TGTGCTAGTGGTTTGTACGGGGGACGCACAGATACGCAGTATTTT. The genes are TRBV12-5 and TRBJ2-3, with a tentative D call TRBD2 (6 bases). V dropped 2 bases and J dropped 1 base, with 10 bases sitting between them. CDR3 size: 15 residues. CDR1 LGHNT and CDR2 FRNRAP come from the germline V gene.

This clone turned up a few times. V and J are TRBV6-5 and TRBJ1-1; tentatively, D is TRBD1 (5 bases). The CDR3 is made up of 15 amino acids. Germline V gene sequence: CDR1 MNHEY, CDR2 SVGAGI. Deletions cut 6 bases from V and 10 bases from J, with 24 bases between. In DNA, the CDR3 is TGTGCCAGCAGGGGACTTGGGCCGGGGATAGAAGGAGCTTTCTTT. Translation: CASRGLGPGIEGAFF.

The CDR3 sequence: CASSGRGSTDTQYF. The CDR3, as DNA: TGCGCCAGCAGCGGGCGGGGTAGCACAGATACGCAGTATTTT. The V and J genes are TRBV4-1 and TRBJ2-3; a weak D match, TRBD2 (6 bases). The CDR3 has 14 residues. V shed 5 bases and J shed 0 bases, with 9 bases lying between them. The germline V gene has CDR1 MGHRA and CDR2 YSYEKL.

This clone has just one count. The V and J genes are TRBV7-9 and TRBJ1-1; TRBD1 aligns across 9 bases. J gave up 1 base and V 4 bases, and 16 bases lay outside the gene matches. Germline V gives CDR1 SEHNR, CDR2 FQNEAQ (reference sequence). The CDR3 sequence is 19 residues long. This chain's CDR3 is CASSYPRDRDTYWNTEAFF. In DNA, the CDR3 is TGTGCCAGCAGCTACCCCCGGGACAGGGACACTTACTGGAACACTGAAGCTTTCTTT.

This clone was observed a single time. The J gene is TRBJ2-3, the V gene TRBV7-6; 10 nucleotides align to TRBD2. The CDR3 covers 15 residues. In germline, CDR1 is SGHVS, CDR2 FNYEAQ. After removal of 5 bases from V and 5 bases from J, the junction contained 7 bases not matched to a gene. The CDR3 loop reads CASSTGLARGDTQYF. CDR3 DNA: TGTGCCAGCAGCACGGGACTAGCGCGAGGAGATACGCAGTATTTT.